This T cell receptor (beta chain) was sequenced for a study of blood T cells in healthy people across ages. Overall study results and limits: Roughly linearly, TCR beta diversity per million T cells fell as age increased.

The germline CDR1 and CDR2 sequences are WSHSY and SAAADI. The CDR3 has 16 amino acids. Using a J-beta primer mix together with a sample-barcoded 5' primer, a second PCR was run for roughly 6 to 12 cycles. TCRdb reprocessed the 5' RACE reads with MiXCR, giving one entry per CDR3 protein. The sample holds about 1.5 million distinct CDR3 sequences, 42% seen once. Regarding this clonotype: Its antigen is as yet unknown. Its ends do not fully match the called genes, so a read error is possible.

The sequenced sample consisted of blood. This chain links TRBV10-2 with TRBJ2-3; D may be TRBD2 (6 bases). The clonotype originates from a woman under 30 in good health. CDR3 sequence reads: CASGTEGLLGTDTQYF. In DNA form, the CDR3 reads TGCGCCAGCGGGACTGAGGGATTGCTGGGCACTGATACGCAGTATTTT.